A selection of T cell receptor beta chains follows, all from one sample in a study of metastatic and nonmetastatic thyroid tumors. TCRdb re-called clones from the PCR reads using MiXCR. The table has 35,000 to 45,000 clones, roughly 12% seen once. Specimen: blood. Every receptor here comes from a male donor with papillary thyroid cancer or a benign thyroid nodule (not recorded which). Some clones in this sample may be carry-over from other donors' samples. The CDR3 runs from the conserved cysteine through the conserved F or W. The D gene is left open where the match is weak. The listing skips clone size in some rows; elsewhere it reads once, few, many or a size class.

>TRBD1|many|TRBV11-1|TRBJ1-1
CASSLAQYRDSLSNTEAFF
TGTGCCAGCAGCTTAGCACAGTACCGGGACAGCCTTTCGAACACTGAAGCTTTCTTT
>NA|medium-sized|TRBV6-5|TRBJ1-1
CASSYLGQNTEAFF
TGTGCCAGCAGTTACTTGGGGCAGAACACTGAAGCTTTCTTT
>TRBD1|few|TRBV6-4|TRBJ2-7
CASRRRGQGNEQYF
TGTGCCAGCAGACGTAGAGGACAGGGGAACGAGCAGTACTTC
>TRBD2|NA|TRBV5-1|TRBJ2-1
CASSLGTSVYNEQFF
TGCGCCAGCAGCTTGGGGACTAGCGTCTACAATGAGCAGTTCTTC
>NA|many|TRBV10-2|TRBJ1-1
CASSESTLNTEAFF
TGCGCCAGCAGTGAGTCCACACTGAACACTGAAGCTTTCTTT
>NA|medium-sized|TRBV12-3/TRBV12-4|TRBJ2-7
CASRLWGFDEQYF
TGTGCCAGCAGATTATGGGGATTTGACGAGCAGTACTTC
>NA|many|TRBV2|TRBJ2-7
CASRSGTSTYEQYF
TGTGCCAGCAGGTCCGGGACCTCTACCTACGAGCAGTACTTC
>NA|many|TRBV5-6|TRBJ1-3
CASSLQNSDAIYF
TGTGCCAGCAGCTTGCAGAACAGCGACGCCATATATTTT
>TRBD1|many|TRBV7-2|TRBJ1-2
CASSTSLPRDRVIYGYTF
TGTGCCAGCAGCACCAGCTTGCCCCGGGACAGGGTTATCTATGGCTACACCTTC
>NA|few|TRBV6-1|TRBJ1-5
CASSHPAGTPNHPQHF
TGTGCCAGCAGTCACCCTGCCGGGACTCCCAATCATCCCCAGCATTTT
>TRBD2|NA|TRBV11-2|TRBJ2-7
CASSGTSVSYEQYF
TGTGCCAGCAGTGGGACTAGCGTCTCCTACGAGCAGTACTTC
>NA|many|TRBV7-9|TRBJ1-2
CASSLDPGGYTF
TGTGCCAGCAGCTTAGATCCAGGGGGCTACACCTTC
>NA|many|TRBV5-1|TRBJ1-1
CASTSRAGAYTEAFF
TGCGCCAGCACCTCCCGGGCGGGGGCGTACACTGAAGCTTTCTTT
>TRBD1|many|TRBV3-1|TRBJ2-2
CASSSGQGAGRTNTGELFF
TGTGCCAGCAGTTCCGGACAGGGGGCGGGAAGAACGAACACCGGGGAGCTGTTTTTT
>TRBD2|NA|TRBV7-6|TRBJ2-7
CASSLETSWWISYEQYF
TGTGCCAGCAGCTTAGAGACTAGCTGGTGGATTTCCTACGAGCAGTACTTC
>NA|many|TRBV7-3|TRBJ1-1
CASSSQEGTEAFF
TGTGCCAGCAGCTCCCAGGAGGGGACTGAAGCTTTCTTT
>NA|NA|TRBV28|TRBJ1-3
CASRIYRNSGNTIYF
TGTGCCAGCAGGATTTACCGAAACTCTGGAAACACTATATATTTT
>TRBD2|many|TRBV20-1|TRBJ2-7
CSARSGGRSSVEQYF
TGCAGTGCTAGAAGTGGCGGGAGAAGCTCCGTCGAGCAGTACTTC
>NA|many|TRBV9|TRBJ1-5
CASSYSGGGNQPQHF
TGTGCCAGCAGCTATTCTGGGGGGGGCAATCAGCCCCAGCATTTT
>TRBD1|many|TRBV30|TRBJ1-6
CAWTTGQGANSPLHF
TGTGCCTGGACCACCGGACAGGGAGCTAATTCACCCCTCCACTTT
>TRBD2|many|TRBV7-2|TRBJ2-7
CASSLAGLAGGYEQYF
TGTGCCAGCAGCTTAGCGGGACTAGCGGGAGGGTATGAGCAGTACTTC
>TRBD1|NA|TRBV7-3|TRBJ2-1
CASSSRDRGSYNEQFF
TGTGCCAGCAGCTCAAGAGACAGGGGCTCCTACAATGAGCAGTTCTTC
>NA|many|TRBV18|TRBJ2-7
CASSPSEGYEQYF
TGTGCCAGCTCACCATCAGAAGGGTACGAGCAGTACTTC
>NA|many|TRBV6-1|TRBJ1-5
CASSTRTDQPQHF
TGTGCCAGCAGTACCCGGACGGATCAGCCCCAGCATTTT
>NA|many|TRBV30|TRBJ1-1
CAWRPGAHDTEAFF
TGTGCCTGGCGCCCGGGGGCGCATGACACTGAAGCTTTCTTT
>NA|many|TRBV20-1|TRBJ2-1
CSAMDFMEGDEQFF
TGCAGTGCTATGGACTTCATGGAAGGGGATGAGCAGTTCTTC
>NA|medium-sized|TRBV6-1|TRBJ2-7
CASSRNMPRGVSYEQYF
TGTGCCAGCAGTCGCAATATGCCCCGGGGTGTCTCCTACGAGCAGTACTTC
>NA|many|TRBV10-3|TRBJ1-1
CAISEFAGKTEAFF
TGTGCCATCAGTGAGTTCGCAGGGAAGACTGAAGCTTTCTTT
>NA|many|TRBV4-3|TRBJ1-2
CASSPLKVRSFGYTF
TGCGCCAGCAGCCCCCTAAAAGTTCGGAGCTTTGGCTACACCTTC
>TRBD2|many|TRBV20-1|TRBJ2-5
CSAPSGRYKTRETQYF
TGCAGTGCACCTAGCGGGAGGTACAAAACCAGGGAGACCCAGTACTTC
>NA|many|TRBV28|TRBJ1-3
CASSLRLGAGNTIYF
TGTGCCAGCAGTTTACGTTTGGGGGCTGGAAACACCATATATTTT
>NA|many|TRBV5-1|TRBJ1-5
CASSKDSNQPQHF
TGCGCCAGCAGCAAAGACAGCAATCAGCCCCAGCATTTT
>TRBD1|many|TRBV20-1|TRBJ1-5
CSASDTGAYNQPQHF
TGCAGTGCTAGCGACACAGGGGCCTACAATCAGCCCCAGCATTTT
>NA|many|TRBV7-9|TRBJ2-1
CASSPALRDYNEQFF
TGTGCCAGCAGCCCGGCCCTTCGGGACTACAATGAGCAGTTCTTC
>TRBD1|NA|TRBV5-1|TRBJ1-1
CASSLGRGGRSEAFF
TGCGCCAGCAGCTTGGGGCGAGGGGGCAGGTCTGAAGCTTTCTTT
>NA|few|TRBV2|TRBJ1-5
CASSESFNVNQPQHF
TGTGCCAGCAGTGAATCGTTTAACGTGAATCAGCCCCAGCATTTT
>NA|few|TRBV6-2/TRBV6-3|TRBJ2-1
CASSYSGQLTSYNEQFF
TGTGCCAGCAGCTACTCTGGCCAGCTAACTTCCTACAATGAGCAGTTCTTC
>TRBD1|many|TRBV28|TRBJ1-4
CASRRDRGGSVSNEKLFF
TGTGCCAGCAGGAGGGACAGGGGAGGTAGTGTGTCTAATGAAAAACTGTTTTTT
>TRBD1|many|TRBV9|TRBJ1-4
CASSPGQGSEKLFF
TGTGCCAGCAGCCCGGGACAGGGGTCTGAAAAACTGTTTTTT
>TRBD2|NA|TRBV5-1|TRBJ2-7
CASSLGFGRSLSYEQYF
TGCGCCAGCAGCTTGGGCTTCGGGAGGAGCCTTTCCTACGAGCAGTACTTC
>TRBD1|NA|TRBV5-1|TRBJ2-1
CASSSTGNSYNEQFF
TGCGCCAGCAGCTCGACAGGGAACTCCTACAATGAGCAGTTCTTC
>TRBD2|many|TRBV11-2|TRBJ2-7
CASSSGGTSASYEQYF
TGTGCCAGCAGCTCCGGGGGGACTAGCGCTTCCTACGAGCAGTACTTC
>TRBD1|NA|TRBV3-1|TRBJ2-7
CASSQGLGQAVTQYF
TGTGCCAGCAGCCAAGGCCTAGGACAGGCCGTCACTCAGTACTTC
>TRBD1|many|TRBV20-1|TRBJ1-5
CSARKGTENQPQHF
TGCAGTGCTAGGAAAGGGACAGAGAATCAGCCCCAGCATTTT
>NA|many|TRBV7-2|TRBJ2-5
CASREAGETQYF
TGTGCCAGCAGGGAAGCGGGAGAGACCCAGTACTTC
>NA|many|TRBV29-1|TRBJ1-1
CSAEMNTEAFF
TGCAGCGCTGAGATGAACACTGAAGCTTTCTTT
>NA|many|TRBV20-1|TRBJ2-7
CSASLAGRNYEQYF
TGCAGTGCTTCCCTAGCTGGTAGGAACTACGAGCAGTACTTC
>NA|NA|TRBV4-3|TRBJ2-7
CASIQVRGSEQYF
TGCGCCAGCATCCAAGTCAGAGGGAGTGAGCAGTACTTC
>NA|many|TRBV19|TRBJ1-5
CASSIGSILNQPQHF
TGTGCCAGTAGTATAGGCAGTATACTCAATCAGCCCCAGCATTTT
>NA|many|TRBV20-1|TRBJ2-5
CSARDPSGAETQYF
TGCAGTGCTAGAGATCCGTCGGGAGCCGAGACCCAGTACTTC
>NA|few|TRBV25-1|TRBJ2-5
CASSDPTGWGTQYF
TGTGCCAGCAGTGACCCAACAGGGTGGGGGACACAGTACTTC